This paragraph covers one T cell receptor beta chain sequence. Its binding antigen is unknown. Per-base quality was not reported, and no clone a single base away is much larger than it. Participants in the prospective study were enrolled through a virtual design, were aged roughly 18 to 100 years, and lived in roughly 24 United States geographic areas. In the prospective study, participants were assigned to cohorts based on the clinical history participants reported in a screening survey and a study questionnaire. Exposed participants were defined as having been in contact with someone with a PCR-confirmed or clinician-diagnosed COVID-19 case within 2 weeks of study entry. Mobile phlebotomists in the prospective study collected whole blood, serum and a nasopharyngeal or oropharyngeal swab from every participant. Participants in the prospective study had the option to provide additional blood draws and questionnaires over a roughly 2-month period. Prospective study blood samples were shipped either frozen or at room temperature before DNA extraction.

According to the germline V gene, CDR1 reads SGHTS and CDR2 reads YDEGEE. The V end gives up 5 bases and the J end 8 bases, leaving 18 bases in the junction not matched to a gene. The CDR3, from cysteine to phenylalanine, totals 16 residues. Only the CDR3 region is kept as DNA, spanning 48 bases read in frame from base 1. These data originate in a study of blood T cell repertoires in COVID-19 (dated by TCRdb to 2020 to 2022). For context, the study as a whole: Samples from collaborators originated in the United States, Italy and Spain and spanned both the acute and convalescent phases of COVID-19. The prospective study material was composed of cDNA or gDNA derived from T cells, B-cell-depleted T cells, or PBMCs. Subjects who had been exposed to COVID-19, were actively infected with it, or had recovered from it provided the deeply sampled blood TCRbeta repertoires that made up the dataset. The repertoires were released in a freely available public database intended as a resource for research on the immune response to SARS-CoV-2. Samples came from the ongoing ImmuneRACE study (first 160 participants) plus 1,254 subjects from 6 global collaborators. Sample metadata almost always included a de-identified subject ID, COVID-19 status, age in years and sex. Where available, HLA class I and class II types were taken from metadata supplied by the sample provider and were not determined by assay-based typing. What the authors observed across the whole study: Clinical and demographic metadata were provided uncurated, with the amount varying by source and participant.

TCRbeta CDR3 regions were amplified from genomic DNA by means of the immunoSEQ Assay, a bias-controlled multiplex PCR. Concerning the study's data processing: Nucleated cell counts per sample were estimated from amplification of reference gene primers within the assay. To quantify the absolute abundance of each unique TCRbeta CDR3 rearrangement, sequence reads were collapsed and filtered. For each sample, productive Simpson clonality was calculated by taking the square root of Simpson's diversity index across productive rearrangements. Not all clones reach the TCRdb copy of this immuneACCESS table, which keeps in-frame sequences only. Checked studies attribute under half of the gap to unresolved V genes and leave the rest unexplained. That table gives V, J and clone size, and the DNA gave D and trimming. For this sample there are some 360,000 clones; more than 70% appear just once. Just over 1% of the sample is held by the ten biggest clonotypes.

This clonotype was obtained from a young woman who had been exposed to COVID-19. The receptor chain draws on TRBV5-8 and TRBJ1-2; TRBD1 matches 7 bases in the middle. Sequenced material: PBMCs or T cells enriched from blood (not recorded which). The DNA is TGTGCCAGCAGAGAAAACTGGGGCAGGGGGTCGGACGGCTACACCTTC. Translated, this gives CASRENWGRGSDGYTF.